This TCR beta chain was obtained from a study of T cell responses to AZD1222 COVID-19 vaccine. Clones were read by immunoSEQ multiplex PCR, and TCRdb kept only the in-frame ones, dropping some. The table records around 160,000 clones, over 80% of them present only once. Study results and caveats: The reported proportion of spike-specific TCRs targeting unmutated variant regions was nearly half. Only a handful of people who got AZD1222 tested seropositive at baseline.

In the case of this clone: Its antigen is not identified.

Germline V lookup: CDR1 LNHDA, CDR2 SQIVND (reference sequence). The CDR3 sequence is 13 residues long. Trimming removed 7 bases at V and 1 base at J, with 10 bases between. This TCR derives from an adult in good health. This chain links TRBV19 with TRBJ1-1, with D possibly matching TRBD1 (5 bases). Here the sequenced sample was peripheral blood, taken on day 0 of MenACWY control vaccination. CDR3 DNA: TGTGCCAGTACAGGGACCCGGAACACTGAAGCTTTCTTT. It yields the protein CASTGTRNTEAFF.